A selection of T cell receptor beta chains follows, all from one sample in a study of T cells in Graves' hyperthyroidism and ophthalmopathy. TCRdb used MiXCR to reprocess the multiplex PCR reads, holding one entry per CDR3 protein. This sample yields roughly 740,000 distinct CDR3 sequences, of which about 17% are seen a single time; over 7.5% belongs to the top ten. The material sequenced was blood. Receptors were obtained from a man between 18 and 35 years old with Graves' hyperthyroidism. Each CDR3 is given with its conserved first and last residue. The D gene is left open where the match is weak. Some rows mark clone size as missing; the rest say once, few, many or name a class of expanded clone.

V	D	J	size	length	CDR3	DNA
TRBV5-1	.	TRBJ2-2	many	15	CASSFRDSYTGELFF	TGCGCCAGCAGCTTTAGAGACAGCTACACCGGGGAGCTGTTTTTT
TRBV28	.	TRBJ1-5	many	12	CASTLSNQPQHF	TGTGCCAGCACCCTGAGCAATCAGCCCCAGCATTTT
TRBV28	TRBD1	TRBJ2-3	few	15	CASSDWDRATDTQYF	TGTGCCAGCAGTGATTGGGACAGGGCCACAGATACGCAGTATTTT
TRBV6-1	TRBD1	TRBJ1-5	many	13	CASSEAGQGPQHF	TGTGCCAGCAGTGAAGCTGGACAGGGGCCCCAGCATTTT
TRBV19	.	TRBJ1-5	few	11	CASSRWREKHF	TGTGCCAGTAGTAGATGGAGGGAGAAGCATTTT
TRBV2	.	TRBJ2-3	many	15	CASSPHPGGEDTQYF	TGTGCCAGCAGTCCCCATCCCGGAGGGGAAGATACGCAGTATTTT
TRBV30	.	TRBJ1-6	many	13	CAWSVGGRRPLHF	TGTGCCTGGAGTGTTGGCGGCCGTAGACCCCTCCACTTT
TRBV2	.	TRBJ2-1	many	14	CASRAGTSYNEQFF	TGTGCCAGCAGAGCCGGGACCTCATACAATGAGCAGTTCTTC
TRBV20-1	TRBD1	TRBJ2-5	many	16	CSARFTLGQAQETQYF	TGCAGTGCTAGATTTACCCTTGGACAGGCCCAAGAGACCCAGTACTTC
TRBV6-1	.	TRBJ2-7	many	12	CASSTLAGEQYF	TGTGCCAGCAGCACACTAGCAGGCGAGCAGTACTTC
TRBV5-8	TRBD1	TRBJ1-2	.	14	CASSLDRGEDGYTF	TGTGCCAGCAGCTTGGACAGGGGGGAGGATGGCTACACCTTC
TRBV28	.	TRBJ1-4	many	15	CASSSQRGLNEKLFF	TGTGCCAGCAGTTCCCAGAGAGGTTTAAATGAAAAACTGTTTTTT
TRBV2	.	TRBJ2-7	many	13	CASEKTGWDEQYF	TGTGCCAGCGAAAAGACAGGATGGGACGAGCAGTACTTC
TRBV20-1	.	TRBJ1-2	many	13	CSARDPRGRRYTF	TGCAGTGCTAGAGATCCCCGGGGGCGCCGCTACACCTTC
TRBV20-1	.	TRBJ2-1	.	17	CSAREGGFGTNYNEQFF	TGCAGTGCTAGAGAGGGGGGCTTCGGGACTAACTACAATGAGCAGTTCTTC
TRBV20-1	.	TRBJ2-5	.	13	CSARVGIRETQYF	TGCAGTGCTAGGGTCGGGATTAGGGAGACCCAGTACTTC
TRBV11-3	.	TRBJ2-2	few	15	CASSQDSWATGELFF	TGTGCCAGCAGCCAAGACTCTTGGGCGACCGGGGAGCTGTTTTTT
TRBV27	TRBD2	TRBJ2-2	many	19	CASSPRLAGALGPGGELFF	TGTGCCAGCAGTCCGCGACTAGCGGGAGCGCTCGGGCCAGGCGGGGAGCTGTTTTTT
TRBV30	TRBD2	TRBJ2-3	many	16	CAWSAGLAGGPDTQYF	TGTGCCTGGAGTGCCGGACTAGCGGGAGGCCCAGATACGCAGTATTTT
TRBV29-1	.	TRBJ1-1	few	12	CSVAWGGPEAFF	TGCAGCGTTGCTTGGGGGGGGCCTGAAGCTTTCTTT
TRBV6-2/TRBV6-3	TRBD2	TRBJ2-7	few	15	CASSYSETSRYEQYF	TGTGCCAGCAGTTACTCGGAGACTAGCCGCTACGAGCAGTACTTC
TRBV19	.	TRBJ1-5	.	14	CASTNRVTYQPQHF	TGTGCCAGTACGAACAGGGTTACATATCAGCCCCAGCATTTT
TRBV10-3	.	TRBJ2-7	many	15	CAISESMGFSYEQYF	TGTGCCATCAGTGAGTCGATGGGCTTCTCCTACGAGCAGTACTTC
TRBV13	TRBD1	TRBJ1-6	few	14	CASSRRDRGSPLHF	TGTGCCAGCAGCCGCCGGGACAGGGGTTCACCCCTCCACTTT
TRBV7-6	TRBD1	TRBJ1-1	.	12	CASSSGQGKAFF	TGTGCCAGCAGCTCGGGACAGGGGAAGGCTTTCTTT
TRBV3-1	.	TRBJ2-1	many	14	CASSQPGPYNEQFF	TGTGCCAGCAGCCAGCCGGGACCTTATAATGAGCAGTTCTTC
TRBV20-1	TRBD1	TRBJ1-1	.	14	CSAPTGNKFTEAFF	TGCAGTGCCCCGACAGGGAATAAATTTACTGAAGCTTTCTTT
TRBV28	.	TRBJ1-1	many	10	CASSFAEAFF	TGTGCCAGCAGTTTTGCTGAAGCTTTCTTT
TRBV5-1	.	TRBJ2-1	.	14	CASKGASANNEQFF	TGCGCCAGCAAGGGGGCTAGCGCTAATAATGAGCAGTTCTTC
TRBV27	.	TRBJ1-2	many	13	CASSLSTGRGYTF	TGTGCCAGCAGTTTATCCACAGGCCGTGGCTACACCTTC
TRBV12-3/TRBV12-4	TRBD2	TRBJ2-1	.	15	CASSNPGLAGLGQFF	TGTGCCAGCAGTAACCCGGGACTAGCGGGATTAGGGCAGTTCTTC
TRBV11-2	TRBD2	TRBJ2-1	many	16	CASSLDRLAGVDEQFF	TGTGCCAGCAGCTTAGATAGACTAGCGGGAGTGGATGAGCAGTTCTTC
TRBV7-2	TRBD2	TRBJ2-3	.	17	CASSSRTSGRPTDTQYF	TGTGCCAGCAGCTCCCGGACTAGCGGGAGGCCCACAGATACGCAGTATTTT
TRBV27	TRBD2	TRBJ2-6	few	17	CASSSPGGLAGANVLTF	TGTGCCAGCAGTTCTCCGGGGGGTTTAGCTGGGGCCAACGTCCTGACTTTC
TRBV9	TRBD1	TRBJ1-2	few	13	CASSGDRVGGYTF	TGTGCCAGCAGCGGGGACAGGGTCGGCGGCTACACCTTC
TRBV20-1	TRBD2	TRBJ2-7	many	15	CSAPRSSGISYEQYF	TGCAGTGCTCCACGGAGCAGCGGGATCTCCTACGAGCAGTACTTC
TRBV28	TRBD2	TRBJ2-1	many	15	CASSRLAGGNNEQFF	TGTGCCAGCAGTCGACTAGCGGGAGGAAACAATGAGCAGTTCTTC
TRBV7-9	.	TRBJ2-2	few	15	CASSLGLVDTGELFF	TGTGCCAGCAGCTTAGGCCTAGTAGATACCGGGGAGCTGTTTTTT
TRBV11-3	.	TRBJ1-4	many	14	CASSPPGTAEKLFF	TGTGCCAGCAGTCCCCCAGGGACCGCTGAAAAACTGTTTTTT
TRBV4-2	TRBD2	TRBJ2-5	.	14	CASSQGTSRETQYF	TGTGCCAGCAGCCAAGGGACTAGCAGAGAGACCCAGTACTTC
TRBV10-3	TRBD1	TRBJ1-1	few	15	CAISESGQGGTEAFF	TGTGCCATCAGTGAGTCCGGACAGGGCGGGACTGAAGCTTTCTTT
TRBV7-2	TRBD2	TRBJ2-1	few	16	CASSPLLAGAYNEQFF	TGTGCCAGCAGCCCCCTACTAGCGGGAGCCTACAATGAGCAGTTCTTC
TRBV18	.	TRBJ2-2	.	17	CASSRATGILRGGELFF	TGTGCCAGCTCGCGCGCAACCGGGATCCTCCGTGGCGGGGAGCTGTTTTTT
TRBV28	TRBD2	TRBJ2-1	many	15	CASSTGLAGLGEQFF	TGTGCCAGCAGTACCGGACTAGCGGGGCTAGGTGAGCAGTTCTTC
TRBV2	TRBD1	TRBJ1-2	few	13	CASRVTGGKGYTF	TGTGCCAGCAGAGTGACAGGGGGTAAAGGCTACACCTTC
TRBV6-1	.	TRBJ2-1	many	14	CARSEKGTYNEQFF	TGTGCCAGATCTGAGAAGGGAACCTACAATGAGCAGTTCTTC
TRBV6-1	.	TRBJ2-1	many	14	CASNPMASYNEQFF	TGTGCCAGCAACCCCATGGCGTCCTACAATGAGCAGTTCTTC
TRBV6-1	.	TRBJ2-4	.	13	CASRLAAKNIQYF	TGTGCCAGCAGGCTAGCAGCCAAAAACATTCAGTACTTC
TRBV7-2	.	TRBJ2-7	many	15	CASSLVTGSYYEQYF	TGTGCCAGCAGCTTAGTTACAGGGAGTTACTACGAGCAGTACTTC
TRBV20-1	TRBD2	TRBJ2-3	.	15	CSASESSGSTDTQYF	TGCAGTGCTAGTGAGTCTAGCGGGAGCACAGATACGCAGTATTTT
TRBV18	.	TRBJ1-1	many	14	CASSPRQLNTEAFF	TGTGCCAGCTCCCCCAGACAATTGAACACTGAAGCTTTCTTT
TRBV20-1	TRBD2	TRBJ2-7	.	17	CSASGGLAEGGLYEQYF	TGCAGTGCTAGTGGGGGACTAGCGGAGGGAGGGCTCTACGAGCAGTACTTC
TRBV30	.	TRBJ2-7	many	13	CAWTGEVSYEQYF	TGTGCCTGGACAGGGGAAGTCTCCTACGAGCAGTACTTC
TRBV7-8	.	TRBJ2-7	.	17	CASSLPREALPPYEQYF	TGTGCCAGCAGCTTACCGAGGGAGGCCCTCCCTCCCTACGAGCAGTACTTC
TRBV2	.	TRBJ1-2	many	13	CASSETANYGYTF	TGTGCCAGCAGTGAGACCGCTAACTATGGCTACACCTTC
TRBV12-3/TRBV12-4	TRBD2	TRBJ2-1	.	15	CASSPGASGADEQFF	TGTGCCAGCAGCCCCGGGGCTAGCGGCGCCGATGAGCAGTTCTTC
TRBV29-1	TRBD1	TRBJ2-3	.	15	CSVQAGTGSADTQYF	TGCAGCGTCCAAGCCGGGACAGGGAGTGCAGATACGCAGTATTTT
TRBV7-6	TRBD2	TRBJ2-2	few	14	CATSGGLDTGELFF	TGTGCCACCAGCGGGGGGTTGGACACCGGGGAGCTGTTTTTT